This T cell receptor (beta chain) was sequenced for a study of cytotoxic CD8 clonotypes in ibrutinib-treated CLL. Sequencing was performed with immunoSEQ multiplex PCR; in TCRdb, only in-frame clones are kept and a portion is missing. The sample lists some 80,000 clones, roughly 77% occurring once. The CDR3 extends over 13 amino acids. The V gene's germline CDR1 is SQVTM and CDR2 ANQGSEA. Trimming pared 3 bases from V and 6 bases from J, leaving 15 bases between. This sample comprised PBMCs, obtained after 12 months of ibrutinib treatment. The sequence was collected from a human donor with chronic lymphocytic leukemia. This chain joins TRBV29-1 and TRBJ2-7, with D perhaps matching TRBD2 (6 bases). The CDR3 reads CSVEGGPGVEQYF. The CDR3 region has the DNA TGCAGCGTTGAGGGGGGACCCGGGGTCGAGCAGTACTTC.